This TCR beta chain is drawn from a study of blood T cells in healthy people across ages. Worth noting for this clonotype: The antigen is not known.

The use of a sample-barcoded 5' primer and a J-beta primer mix characterized a second PCR of about 6 to 11 cycles. Via MiXCR, TCRdb re-called the 5' RACE reads, giving one row per CDR3 protein. The repertoire includes roughly 1.5 million distinct CDR3 sequences, about 42% of them detected once, and over 3.5% sits in the top ten. This CDR3 is 14 amino acids long. V was clipped by 7 bases and J by 0 bases, with 13 bases between them. Study-wide findings and caveats: Unknown donor CMV status possibly confounded expanded clonotype changes.

The chain is built from TRBV12-3 or TRBV12-4 and TRBJ2-7; D might be TRBD1 (6 bases). This clonotype originated in a woman under 30 in good health. The sequencing input was blood. The CDR3 reads CASTDRQSSYEQYF. The CDR3 bases are TGTGCCAGCACCGACAGGCAGAGCTCCTACGAGCAGTACTTC.